The 19 T cell receptor beta chains given below trace back to one sample, sequenced in a study of control samples from healthy donors and cancer patients. Assay used: immunoSEQ multiplex PCR; TCRdb lists only in-frame clones, some missing. The sample contains approximately 100,000 clones, approximately 89% of which appear only once. The specimen sequenced was blood. The receptors were sampled from a man aged 25 to 40 in good health.

This clone was seen a single time. The chain has TRBV7-9 and TRBJ2-3; D is possibly TRBD2 (6 bases). Germline lookup yields CDR1 SEHNR and CDR2 FQNEAQ (reference sequence). The ends were cut back, 3 bases at V and 4 bases at J, with 8 bases in the middle. CDR3 size: 13 residues. For the CDR3, the DNA is TGTGCCAGCAGCTTGGAGGGCCCAGATACGCAGTATTTT. Amino acids: CASSLEGPDTQYF.

This chain uses TRBV27 with TRBJ1-1, with D unresolved. Germline V CDR1 and CDR2: MNHEY, SMNVEV (reference sequence). With 2 bases removed from V and 1 base from J, the gap between germline ends came to 8 bases. The CDR3 covers 14 residues. The DNA of the CDR3 is TGTGCCAGCAGTTTAAGACCCAGGAACACTGAAGCTTTCTTT. It yields the protein CASSLRPRNTEAFF.

This clone came up many times. The chain employs TRBV4-1 and TRBJ2-5; D might be TRBD1 or TRBD2, each matching 5 bases. The CDR3 consists of 15 residues. Germline V gene data show CDR1 as MGHRA and CDR2 as YSYEKL. Trimming stripped 4 bases from V and 5 bases from J, with 17 bases between. The chain's CDR3 is CASSPEDTSRETQYF. As DNA, the CDR3 is TGCGCCAGCAGCCCGGAGGACACCAGCCGGGAGACCCAGTACTTC.

The chain links TRBV10-1 to TRBJ2-1, with 9 bases that match TRBD1. CDR1 and CDR2 from the germline V gene are WNHNN and SYGVQD (reference sequence). The CDR3 loop spans 15 amino acids. Germline trimming cut 7 bases from V and 1 base from J; bases unmatched to any gene: 5. CDR3 nucleotide sequence: TGCGCCAGCACTCCCGGGACAGGGTCCTACAATGAGCAGTTCTTC. As protein: CASTPGTGSYNEQFF.

This chain uses TRBV19 with TRBJ2-7; 9 positions agree with TRBD1. The CDR3 covers 16 residues. The J segment lost 4 bases and the V segment lost 2 bases, leaving 9 bases of the junction unmatched. Germline values: CDR1 LNHDA, CDR2 SQIVND (reference sequence). The CDR3 reads CASSIRGNRGLYEQYF. The DNA of the CDR3 is TGTGCCAGTAGTATACGCGGCAACAGGGGGCTATACGAGCAGTACTTC.

The chain couples TRBV6-5 to TRBJ2-2, with TRBD1 identical over 8 bases. Germline CDR1 MNHEY, CDR2 SVGAGI. The CDR3 runs to 15 residues. The junction had 6 bases not matched to a gene; V was cut back by 5 bases and J by 4 bases. For the CDR3, the DNA is TGTGCCAGCAGTCCTCGGACAGGGAGCACCGGGGAGCTGTTTTTT. Protein: CASSPRTGSTGELFF.

The chain couples TRBV5-1 to TRBJ1-1, with 9 bases lining up with TRBD1. Germline assignment: CDR1 SGHRS and CDR2 YFSETQ. The junction had 4 bases not matched to a gene; V was cut back by 7 bases and J by 0 bases. The length of the CDR3 is 14 residues. The chain's CDR3 is CASCRTGVNTEAFF. As DNA, the CDR3 is TGCGCCAGCTGTCGGACAGGGGTGAACACTGAAGCTTTCTTT.

J is TRBJ2-1 and V is TRBV10-2; 7 positions match TRBD1. The trim removed 8 bases at V and 6 bases at J, leaving 4 bases unmatched. Germline CDR1 reads WSHSY; CDR2 reads SAAADI. The CDR3 is 12 residues long. The CDR3 spells CASLWTGNEQFF. The CDR3 bases are TGCGCCAGCCTCTGGACAGGCAATGAGCAGTTCTTC.

The V gene is TRBV29-1, the J gene TRBJ2-1, with TRBD1 matching 8 bases. This CDR3 spans 14 amino acids. The J segment lost 6 bases and the V segment lost 8 bases, leaving 12 bases of the junction unmatched. Germline V gene data show CDR1 as SQVTM and CDR2 as ANQGSEA. As DNA, the CDR3 is TGCAGCATCCTGGACAGGGAGTATGGCAATGAGCAGTTCTTC. Translation gives CSILDREYGNEQFF.

V usage is TRBV5-1 and J usage is TRBJ2-2, with D perhaps TRBD2 (5 bases). The length of the CDR3 is 14 residues. Trimming stripped 0 bases from V and 7 bases from J, with 10 bases between. The germline V gene encodes CDR1 SGHRS and CDR2 YFSETQ. The CDR3 sequence: CASSLAGSDGELFF. DNA of the CDR3: TGCGCCAGCAGCTTGGCGGGGTCCGACGGGGAGCTGTTTTTT.

The V gene is TRBV2, the J gene TRBJ2-1; no reliable D call. Trimming shortened V by 0 bases and J by 7 bases, and 10 bases separated the two germline ends. Per the germline V gene, CDR1 is SNHLY and CDR2 is FYNNEI. The CDR3 spans 14 residues. The chain's CDR3 is CASSEAQARNEQFF. The CDR3 DNA is TGTGCCAGCAGTGAAGCCCAAGCAAGGAATGAGCAGTTCTTC.

The J gene is TRBJ2-5, the V gene TRBV15; 8 bases are a match to TRBD1. Germline trimming cut 11 bases from V and 5 bases from J; bases unmatched to any gene: 10. CDR1 and CDR2 from the germline V gene are LNHNV and YYDKDF (reference sequence). The CDR3 sequence is 13 residues long. CDR3 nucleotides: TGTGCCGTATCGACAGGGGTAGGCGAGACCCAGTACTTC. Its protein is CAVSTGVGETQYF.

This clone was counted once. The rearrangement uses TRBV18 and TRBJ1-2; maybe TRBD1 (6 bases). Trimming pared 3 bases from V and 4 bases from J, leaving 12 bases between. The CDR3 loop spans 14 amino acids. CDR1 and CDR2 from the germline V gene are KGHSH and LQKENI. The CDR3, as DNA: TGTGCCAGCTCACCGCCACAGGGCATCTATGGCTACACCTTC. This encodes CASSPPQGIYGYTF.

V is TRBV28 and J is TRBJ1-2; no definite D call. Germline CDR1 reads MDHEN; CDR2 reads SYDVKM. The CDR3 runs to 16 residues. V gave up 4 bases and J gave up 8 bases, with 23 bases separating them. The chain's CDR3 is CASSSLRQEGYKGYTF. The CDR3 region has the DNA TGTGCCAGCAGTTCCCTCCGGCAGGAAGGATATAAAGGCTACACCTTC.

The chain couples TRBV19 to TRBJ1-6; D is uncertain. CDR1 is LNHDA, CDR2 SQIVND, per germline (reference sequence). The CDR3 consists of 15 residues. V shed 0 bases and J shed 10 bases, with 13 bases lying between them. The CDR3 protein is CASSIEAGLRSPLHF. The CDR3 DNA reads as TGTGCCAGTAGTATAGAGGCTGGCCTTAGGTCACCCCTCCACTTT.

This clone was recorded a few times. The gene calls are TRBV10-3 and TRBJ2-3; D is perhaps TRBD1 or TRBD2 (5 bases each). The CDR3 is made up of 12 amino acids. Trimming pared 8 bases from V and 2 bases from J, leaving 8 bases between. CDR1 and CDR2 (germline): ENHRY, SYGVKD. The CDR3 nucleotides read TGTGCCATCGGGGGATCCACAGATACGCAGTATTTT. Protein product: CAIGGSTDTQYF.

This chain's CDR3 is CASSETGVSTDTQYF. The CDR3 nucleotides are TGTGCCAGCAGTGAAACGGGGGTTAGCACAGATACGCAGTATTTT. The chain uses TRBV6-1 and TRBJ2-3, with D possibly being TRBD2 (6 bases). This CDR3 has 15 amino acids. CDR1 and CDR2 from the germline V gene are MNHNS and SASEGT. Trimming shortened V by 2 bases and J by 0 bases, and 9 bases separated the two germline ends.

The V call is TRBV5-4, the J call TRBJ2-1, with TRBD2 identical over 8 bases. Trimming cost V 4 bases and J 6 bases; bases outside gene matches: 12. The CDR3 is 16 amino acids. Germline loops: CDR1 SGHNT, CDR2 YYREEE (reference sequence). The CDR3 coding sequence is TGTGCCAGCAGCACGGGGGGGGCTAGCGGCGGCAATGAGCAGTTCTTC. Amino acids: CASSTGGASGGNEQFF.

The chain uses TRBV25-1 and TRBJ1-5, with 8 bases matching TRBD1. CDR1 is MGHDK, CDR2 SYGVNS, per germline. The CDR3 runs to 15 residues. The ends lost 3 bases at V and 1 base at J; junction bases unmatched: 2. CDR3 in DNA: TGTGCCAGCAGTGACCGGACAGGGAGCAATCAGCCCCAGCATTTT. Translation: CASSDRTGSNQPQHF. Looking up the rest from reference TRBV25-1 and TRBJ1-5 gives the full variable domain: EADIYQTPRYLVIGTGKKITLECSQTMGHDKMYWYQQDPGMELHLIHYSYGVNSTEKGDLSSESTVSRIRTEHFPLTLESARPSHTSQYLCASSDRTGSNQPQHFGDGTRLSIL.